This TCR beta chain came from a study of T-cell reconstitution after alpha-beta-depleted transplantation in children. CDR1 is SGHRS, CDR2 YFSETQ, per germline. V lost 4 bases, J lost 4 bases, and 17 bases lay in between. This CDR3 region has 15 residues. Preparation of the TCRbeta library used unique molecular identifiers. TCRdb fed the PCR reads into MiXCR, producing one record per CDR3 protein. The sample lists 330,000 or so distinct CDR3 sequences, 9.5% to 13% occurring once. This clonotype was found many times. The sequence derives from a boy younger than two with acute myeloid leukemia, due to receive a stem cell transplant. The rearrangement uses TRBV5-1 and TRBJ2-5; D is perhaps TRBD2 (6 bases). The sample consisted of PBMCs, taken before TCRalphabeta/CD19-depleted stem cell transplant. The CDR3 is CASSPEGSEGETQYF. As DNA, the CDR3 is TGCGCCAGCAGCCCGGAGGGTTCGGAGGGAGAGACCCAGTACTTC.